This TCR beta chain appears in the sequencing data of a study of OX40 agonist ivuxolimab in advanced cancers. The germline V gene has CDR1 SGHRS and CDR2 YFSETQ. This CDR3 is built from 14 residues. Clones were read by immunoSEQ multiplex PCR, and TCRdb kept only the in-frame ones, dropping some. Counted here are 59,000 or so clones, less than 85% occurring once; the ten biggest clones make up about 3.7%. The rearrangement joins TRBV5-1 to TRBJ2-5; D ambiguous. The end of the DNA aligns better with TRBJ2-7, so the J call may be wrong. The source material was CD4+ or CD8+ T cells sorted from blood, sampled in a trial of the OX40 agonist ivuxolimab. The receptor's source is an adult with an advanced solid tumor such as melanoma, head and neck, liver or kidney cancer. The CDR3 sequence: CASSRAYNSYEQYF. As DNA, the CDR3 is TGCGCCAGCAGCCGGGCTTATAACTCCTACGAGCAGTACTTC.